The T cell receptor (beta chain) described here comes from a study of blood T cell repertoires in COVID-19. Deletions cut 1 base from V and 5 bases from J, with 6 bases between. Germline CDR1 LGHDT, CDR2 YNNKEL (reference sequence). The CDR3 covers 12 residues. The method was immunoSEQ multiplex PCR; TCRdb's version includes in-frame clones alone and lacks a portion of them. Of approximately 180,000 clones detected, about 85% appear once; the ten largest clones hold roughly 21%. The sample consisted of peripheral blood. This chain joins TRBV3-1 (or the pseudogene TRBV3-2) and TRBJ2-7; the D is unclear. This clonotype originated in a man aged 60 to 75 with active or convalescent COVID-19. CDR3 sequence: CASSQATHEQYF. The CDR3 nucleotides read TGTGCCAGCAGCCAAGCTACCCACGAGCAGTACTTC.